Below are 19 T cell receptor beta chains sequenced from a single sample in a study of blood T cell repertoires in COVID-19 (TCRdb year 2020). Libraries were prepared through the immunoSEQ multiplex PCR assay. TCRdb provides this immuneACCESS table in a form limited to in-frame rearrangements. Some clones are lacking; in checked studies, under half of them reflect an unresolved V gene, and why the rest are absent is not known. This sample gives about 99,000 clones in total; around 83% of them show up just once. The top ten clonotypes cover 1.5% to 2.5% of the sample. Sequencing used peripheral blood. The receptors were sampled from a man in his 70s with active or convalescent COVID-19.

The chain carries TRBV9 and TRBJ1-2; 8 bases are shared with TRBD1. This CDR3 region has 15 residues. V trimming: 0 bases; J trimming: 4 bases; junction bases outside the gene matches: 5. CDR1 and CDR2 (germline): SGDLS, YYNGEE. CDR3 nucleotide sequence: TGTGCCAGCAGCGTAGACCAGGGGGCTTTCTATGGCTACACCTTC. This encodes CASSVDQGAFYGYTF.

This sequence joins TRBV6-1 and TRBJ1-5; D is unclear. This CDR3 is 17 amino acids long. Germline V CDR1 and CDR2: MNHNS, SASEGT. Trimming stripped 3 bases from V and 0 bases from J, with 15 bases between. CDR3 loop: CASSESGLYGSNQPQHF. CDR3 DNA: TGTGCCAGCAGTGAGAGCGGGTTATACGGTAGCAATCAGCCCCAGCATTTT.

This clone was seen only a few times. The J gene is TRBJ2-7, the V gene TRBV30, with a possible D match to TRBD2 (7 bases). V was clipped by 7 bases and J by 6 bases, with 16 bases between them. The CDR3 spans 12 residues. CDR1 and CDR2 (germline): GTSNPN, SVGIG (reference sequence). For the CDR3, the DNA is TGTGCCTATCTGGGGGGGGCCCTCGAGCAGTACTTC. Its protein product is CAYLGGALEQYF.

Relative to its sample, this clone is medium-sized. The CDR3 protein is CATSGGYSTDTQYF. In DNA form, the CDR3 reads TGTGCCACCAGTGGAGGGTATAGCACAGATACGCAGTATTTT. The rearrangement uses TRBV24-1 and TRBJ2-3; weak D call: TRBD2 (5 bases). There are 14 residues in the CDR3. Germline assignment: CDR1 KGHDR and CDR2 SFDVKD. Trimming shortened V by 5 bases and J by 0 bases, and 8 bases separated the two germline ends.

The J gene is TRBJ2-7, the V gene TRBV11-2, with 7 bases matching TRBD2. CDR3 length: 13 residues. V lost 1 base and J lost 4; bases outside the gene matches: 1. Germline CDR1 is SGHAT and CDR2 is FQNNGV. In nucleotides, the CDR3 is TGTGCCAGCAGCTTAGGGGGGGGATACGAGCAGTACTTC. This encodes CASSLGGGYEQYF.

The rearrangement uses TRBV25-1 and TRBJ1-5, with 7 bases aligning to TRBD1. There are 15 residues in the CDR3. CDR1 is MGHDK and CDR2 is SYGVNS in the germline V gene. With 2 bases clipped from V and 4 bases from J, the junction kept 5 bases outside the gene matches. CDR3 residues: CASSETGASNQPQHF. The CDR3, as DNA: TGTGCCAGCAGTGAAACAGGGGCTAGTAATCAGCCCCAGCATTTT. Full variable domain (rest looked up from reference TRBV25-1 and TRBJ1-5): EADIYQTPRYLVIGTGKKITLECSQTMGHDKMYWYQQDPGMELHLIHYSYGVNSTEKGDLSSESTVSRIRTEHFPLTLESARPSHTSQYLCASSETGASNQPQHFGDGTRLSIL.

The V gene is TRBV19, the J gene TRBJ1-1; D uncertain. Germline CDR1 is LNHDA and CDR2 is SQIVND (reference sequence). Deletions cut 0 bases from V and 5 bases from J, with 13 bases between. CDR3 size: 15 residues. The CDR3 region has the DNA TGTGCCAGTAGTATAGATTTATCAGTGGAGACTGAAGCTTTCTTT. Its translation: CASSIDLSVETEAFF.

The chain employs TRBV13 and TRBJ2-5, with D tentatively TRBD1 (6 bases). Germline V CDR1 and CDR2: PRHDT, FYEKMQ (reference sequence). The CDR3 contains 15 residues. V gave up 5 bases and J gave up 2 bases, with 15 bases separating them. CDR3 coding DNA: TGTGCCAGCAGCCTGGAAGGGACACGACAAGAGACCCAGTACTTC. It encodes CASSLEGTRQETQYF. Drawing the rest from reference TRBV13 and TRBJ2-5, the complete variable domain is AAGVIQSPRHLIKEKRETATLKCYPIPRHDTVYWYQQGPGQDPQFLISFYEKMQSDKGSIPDRFSAQQFSDYHSELNMSSLELGDSALYFCASSLEGTRQETQYFGPGTRLLVL.

A single count supports this clone. V and J are TRBV2 and TRBJ1-2; TRBD1 matches at 10 bases. The germline gives CDR1 SNHLY, CDR2 FYNNEI. J gave up 2 bases and V 6 bases, and 3 bases lay outside the gene matches. This CDR3 is built from 14 residues. Written as DNA, the CDR3 is TGTGCCAGCAGGGGGGACAGGGGAAACTATGGCTACACCTTC. It yields the protein CASRGDRGNYGYTF.

This clone was observed once. The rearrangement links TRBV1 to TRBJ2-2; no check of the table's D call, TRBD2, against the DNA was made. TRBV1 is a documented pseudogene. This CDR3 is built from 19 residues. The CDR3 nucleotides are TGCACCAGCAGCCAAGATAGACTAGCGGGGGGCTCGAACACCGGGGAGCTGTTTTTT. Protein product: CTSSQDRLAGGSNTGELFF.

The genes are TRBV10-3 and TRBJ2-7; 10 positions agree with TRBD1. V lost 5 bases and J lost 3; bases outside the gene matches: 10. The CDR3 spans 16 residues. The V gene's germline CDR1 is ENHRY and CDR2 SYGVKD. This chain's CDR3 is CAISKHGTGAFYEQYF. In DNA, the CDR3 is TGTGCCATCAGTAAACACGGGACAGGGGCTTTCTACGAGCAGTACTTC.

This clone was seen a single time. This sequence joins TRBV9 and TRBJ2-3, with 13 bases that match TRBD2. Per germline, CDR1 SGDLS and CDR2 YYNGEE. The length of the CDR3 is 15 residues. V shed 3 bases, J shed 6 bases, and the junction held 4 bases outside the gene matches. The CDR3 region is CASSGRTSGGDTQYF. CDR3 in DNA: TGTGCCAGCAGCGGCCGGACTAGCGGGGGCGATACGCAGTATTTT.

The chain is built from TRBV7-2 and TRBJ2-2, with 10 bases lining up with TRBD1. CDR1 SGHTA and CDR2 FQGNSA come from the germline V gene. Trimming cost V 4 bases and J 6 bases; bases outside gene matches: 8. There are 16 residues in the CDR3. In nucleotides, the CDR3 is TGTGCCAGCAGCTCTGCGGGACAGGGGTTCCCCGGGGAGCTGTTTTTT. Translation gives CASSSAGQGFPGELFF.

V and J are TRBV5-6 and TRBJ1-2, with 7 bases lining up with TRBD1. The germline gives CDR1 SGHDT, CDR2 YYEEEE. The CDR3 consists of 17 residues. V gave up 1 base and J gave up 0 bases; unmatched junction bases: 9. Here the CDR3 DNA reads TGTGCCAGCAGCTTGTGGGGACAGTGGACGACTAACTATGGCTACACCTTC. It yields the protein CASSLWGQWTTNYGYTF. Full variable domain (outside the CDR3, taken from reference TRBV5-6 and TRBJ1-2): DAGVTQSPTHLIKTRGQQVTLRCSPKSGHDTVSWYQQALGQGPQFIFQYYEEEERQRGNFPDRFSGHQFPNYSSELNVNALLLGDSALYLCASSLWGQWTTNYGYTFGSGTRLTVV.

The rearrangement joins TRBV6-2 or TRBV6-3 to TRBJ2-1; D is unclear. This CDR3 region has 12 residues. Trimming took 6 bases from V and 4 from J, leaving 7 bases between them. Germline loops: CDR1 MNHEY, CDR2 SVGEGT. The CDR3 is CASSPSYNEQFF. The CDR3 region has the DNA TGTGCCAGCAGCCCATCTTACAATGAGCAGTTCTTC.

The chain carries TRBV28 and TRBJ1-1; D unclear. The germline CDR1 and CDR2 sequences are MDHEN and SYDVKM. The CDR3 loop spans 15 amino acids. V lost 1 base and J lost 2, with 11 bases in between. The CDR3 region is CASSLSIRHNTEAFF. For the CDR3, the DNA is TGTGCCAGCAGTTTATCGATAAGACACAACACTGAAGCTTTCTTT. Together with reference TRBV28 and TRBJ1-1, the CDR3 gives the full variable domain: DVKVTQSSRYLVKRTGEKVFLECVQDMDHENMFWYRQDPGLGLRLIYFSYDVKMKEKGDIPEGYSVSREKKERFSLILESASTNQTSMYLCASSLSIRHNTEAFFGQGTRLTVV.

The J gene is TRBJ2-1, the V gene TRBV5-6; tentative D call: TRBD1 (6 bases). The CDR3 totals 16 residues. Trimming removed 3 bases from V and 0 bases from J, with 13 bases in between. CDR1 and CDR2 (germline): SGHDT, YYEEEE. The CDR3 sequence: CASSSRDTSSYNEQFF. CDR3 bases: TGTGCCAGCAGCTCCCGGGACACGAGCTCCTACAATGAGCAGTTCTTC.

The V gene is TRBV2, the J gene TRBJ2-3, with 7 bases fitting TRBD2. The germline V gene encodes CDR1 SNHLY and CDR2 FYNNEI. The V and J ends lost 7 bases and 2 bases, in that order; junction bases with no gene match: 6. This CDR3 spans 14 amino acids. CDR3 sequence reads: CASKEQRDTDTQYF. CDR3 bases: TGTGCCAGCAAGGAGCAGCGGGACACAGATACGCAGTATTTT.

V and J are TRBV15 and TRBJ1-5; D gene unclear. Trimming pared 6 bases from V and 0 bases from J, leaving 12 bases between. Germline V gives CDR1 LNHNV, CDR2 YYDKDF (reference sequence). The CDR3 runs 15 residues. The CDR3 region is CATRRTGDSNQPQHF. CDR3 nucleotides: TGTGCCACCAGGAGGACGGGAGATAGCAATCAGCCCCAGCATTTT.